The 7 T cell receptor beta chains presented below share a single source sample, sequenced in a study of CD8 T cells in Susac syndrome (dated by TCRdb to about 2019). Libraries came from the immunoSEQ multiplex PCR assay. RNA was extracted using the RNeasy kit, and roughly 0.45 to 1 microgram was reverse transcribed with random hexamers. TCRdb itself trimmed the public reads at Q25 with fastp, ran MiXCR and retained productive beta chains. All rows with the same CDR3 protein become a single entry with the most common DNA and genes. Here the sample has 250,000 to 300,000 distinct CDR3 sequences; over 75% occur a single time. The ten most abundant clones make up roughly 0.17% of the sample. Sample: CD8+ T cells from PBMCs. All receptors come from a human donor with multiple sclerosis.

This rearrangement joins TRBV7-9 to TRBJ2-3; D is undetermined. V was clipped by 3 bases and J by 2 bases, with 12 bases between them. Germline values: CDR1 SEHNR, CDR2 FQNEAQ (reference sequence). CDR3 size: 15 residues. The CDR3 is CASSFSLVITDTQYF. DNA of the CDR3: TGTGCCAGCAGCTTCAGCCTAGTAATCACAGATACGCAGTATTTT.

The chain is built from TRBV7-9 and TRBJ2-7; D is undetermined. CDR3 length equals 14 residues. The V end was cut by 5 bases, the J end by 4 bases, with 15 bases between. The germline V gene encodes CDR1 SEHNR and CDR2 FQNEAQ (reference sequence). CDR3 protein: CASSPRNANYEQYF. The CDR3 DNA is TGTGCCAGCAGCCCGCGTAACGCAAATTACGAGCAGTACTTC.

CDR3 residues: CASSQDSGTGTYEQYF. The CDR3 DNA is TGCGCCAGCAGCCAAGATTCCGGGACAGGTACCTACGAGCAGTACTTC. J is TRBJ2-7 and V is TRBV4-1, with 8 bases matching TRBD1. The V gene's germline CDR1 is MGHRA and CDR2 YSYEKL. The CDR3 length is 16 residues. Trimming cost V 0 bases and J 2 bases; bases outside gene matches: 6.

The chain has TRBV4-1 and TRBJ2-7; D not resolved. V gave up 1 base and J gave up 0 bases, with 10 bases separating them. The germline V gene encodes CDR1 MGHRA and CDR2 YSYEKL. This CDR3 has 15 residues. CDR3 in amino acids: CASSQGRPSSYEQYF. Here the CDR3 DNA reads TGCGCCAGCAGCCAAGGGCGGCCGAGCTCCTACGAGCAGTACTTC.

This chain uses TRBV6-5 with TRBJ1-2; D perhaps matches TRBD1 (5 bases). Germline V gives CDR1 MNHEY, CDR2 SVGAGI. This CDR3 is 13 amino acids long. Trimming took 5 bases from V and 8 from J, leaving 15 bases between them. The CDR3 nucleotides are TGTGCCAGCAGTGACGAAGGGGCTGGCGGCTACACCTTC. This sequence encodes CASSDEGAGGYTF.

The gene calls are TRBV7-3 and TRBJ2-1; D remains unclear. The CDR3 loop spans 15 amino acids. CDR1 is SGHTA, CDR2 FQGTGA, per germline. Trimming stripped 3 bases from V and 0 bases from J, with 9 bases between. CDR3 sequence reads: CASSLVERSYNEQFF. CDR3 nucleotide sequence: TGTGCCAGCAGCTTGGTTGAACGCTCCTACAATGAGCAGTTCTTC. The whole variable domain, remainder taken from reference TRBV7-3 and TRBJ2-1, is GAGVSQTPSNKVTEKGKYVELRCDPISGHTALYWYRQSLGQGPEFLIYFQGTGAADDSGLPNDRFFAVRPEGSVSTLKIQRTERGDSAVYLCASSLVERSYNEQFFGPGTRLTVL.

CDR3 protein: CASSPGTGISYEQYF. DNA of the CDR3: TGTGCCAGCAGCCCTGGGACAGGGATCTCCTACGAGCAGTACTTC. The chain recombines TRBV14 with TRBJ2-7; 9 positions agree with TRBD1. The CDR3 has 15 residues. Germline CDR1 and CDR2: SGHDN and FVKESK. V lost 4 bases to trimming and J lost 0 bases; unmatched junction nucleotides: 4.